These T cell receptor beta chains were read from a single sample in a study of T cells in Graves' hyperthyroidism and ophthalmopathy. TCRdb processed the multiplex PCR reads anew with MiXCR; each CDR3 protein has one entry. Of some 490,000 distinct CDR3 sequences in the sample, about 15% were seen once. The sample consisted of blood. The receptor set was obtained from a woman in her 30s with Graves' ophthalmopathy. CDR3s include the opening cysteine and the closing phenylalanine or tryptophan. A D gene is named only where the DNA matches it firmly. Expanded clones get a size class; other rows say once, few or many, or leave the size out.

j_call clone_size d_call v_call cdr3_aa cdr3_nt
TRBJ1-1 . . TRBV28 CASSLITPETEAFF TGTGCCAGCAGTTTAATTACACCGGAGACTGAAGCTTTCTTT
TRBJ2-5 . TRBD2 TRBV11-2 CASSLLAGVGETQYF TGTGCCAGCAGCTTACTAGCGGGAGTAGGAGAGACCCAGTACTTC
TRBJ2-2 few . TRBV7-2 CASSLGGQNTGELFF TGTGCCAGCAGCTTGGGGGGACAGAACACCGGGGAGCTGTTTTTT
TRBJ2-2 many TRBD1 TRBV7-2 CASSPQGARGGELFF TGTGCCAGCAGCCCACAGGGGGCGCGGGGCGGGGAGCTGTTTTTT
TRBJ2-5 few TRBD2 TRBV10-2 CATLGLTGEETQYF TGCGCCACTTTGGGACTAACGGGAGAAGAGACCCAGTACTTC
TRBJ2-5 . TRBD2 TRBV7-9 CASSRRLGISGRIGETQYF TGTGCCAGCAGCCGCCGGTTAGGGATTAGCGGGAGAATAGGAGAGACCCAGTACTTC
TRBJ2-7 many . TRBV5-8 CASSLSEEVYEQYF TGTGCCAGCAGCTTGAGTGAGGAAGTCTACGAGCAGTACTTC
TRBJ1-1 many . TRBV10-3 CAISESANTEAFF TGTGCCATCAGTGAGTCGGCGAACACTGAAGCTTTCTTT
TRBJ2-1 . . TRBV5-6 CASSFGTIDNEQFF TGTGCCAGCAGCTTTGGGACAATAGACAATGAGCAGTTCTTC
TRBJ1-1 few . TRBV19 CANSPRGGSYTEAFF TGTGCCAATAGTCCCCGGGGGGGGAGCTACACTGAAGCTTTCTTT
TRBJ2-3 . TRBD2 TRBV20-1 CSADGLAGGPGTDTQYF TGCAGTGCTGACGGACTAGCGGGAGGGCCGGGCACAGATACGCAGTATTTT
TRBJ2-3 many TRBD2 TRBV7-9 CASSLAASGSSSTDTQYF TGTGCCAGCAGCTTAGCAGCTAGCGGGAGTTCTAGCACAGATACGCAGTATTTT
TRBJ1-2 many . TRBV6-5 CASSYSRENGYTF TGTGCCAGCAGTTACTCAAGGGAGAATGGCTACACCTTC
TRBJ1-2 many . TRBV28 CASSLGPRWGYTF TGTGCCAGCAGTTTAGGGCCCAGGTGGGGCTACACCTTC
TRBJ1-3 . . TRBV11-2 CASRRIQDSSGNTIYF TGTGCCAGCAGACGGATACAGGATAGCTCTGGAAACACCATATATTTT